This T cell receptor (beta chain) stems from a study of blood T cell repertoires in COVID-19. Sequencing used immunoSEQ multiplex PCR; TCRdb keeps in-frame clones, though not all of them. The repertoire includes around 230,000 clones, more than 80% of them detected once, and roughly 2.3% sits in the top ten. This CDR3 comprises 14 residues. With 0 bases removed from V and 2 bases from J, the gap between germline ends came to 8 bases. CDR1 is SGHKS, CDR2 YYEKEE, per germline (reference sequence). The clonotype comes from a man between 25 and 39 years old who had recovered from COVID-19. The rearrangement links TRBV5-5 to TRBJ1-2, with D possibly TRBD1 on 5 matching bases. Material for sequencing was peripheral blood. As DNA, the CDR3 is TGTGCCAGCAGCTTGGGGACACAAAACTATGGCTACACCTTC. It is translated as CASSLGTQNYGYTF.